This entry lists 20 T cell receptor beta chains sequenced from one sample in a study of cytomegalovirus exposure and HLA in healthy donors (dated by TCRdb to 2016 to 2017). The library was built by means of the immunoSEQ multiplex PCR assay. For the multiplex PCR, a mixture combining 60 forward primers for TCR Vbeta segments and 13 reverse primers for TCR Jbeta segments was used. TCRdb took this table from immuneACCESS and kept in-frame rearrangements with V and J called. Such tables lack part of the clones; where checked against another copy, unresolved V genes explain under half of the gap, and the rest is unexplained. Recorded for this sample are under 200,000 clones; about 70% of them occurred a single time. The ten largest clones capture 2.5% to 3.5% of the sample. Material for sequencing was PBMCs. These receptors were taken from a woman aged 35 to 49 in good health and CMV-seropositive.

This CDR3 reads CASSFLFPRTSGSTYNEQFF. The CDR3 bases are TGTGCCAGCAGTTTTTTGTTCCCCAGGACTAGCGGGAGCACCTACAATGAGCAGTTCTTC. The chain couples TRBV28 to TRBJ2-1, with TRBD2 identical over 13 bases. The CDR3 totals 20 residues. Unmatched junction bases numbered 13, after V lost 3 bases and J lost 2 bases. Germline V gene data show CDR1 as MDHEN and CDR2 as SYDVKM.

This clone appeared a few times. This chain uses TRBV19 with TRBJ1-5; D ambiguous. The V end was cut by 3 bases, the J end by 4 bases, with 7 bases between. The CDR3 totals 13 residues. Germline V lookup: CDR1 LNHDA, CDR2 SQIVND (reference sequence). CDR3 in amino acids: CASSIEGNQPQHF. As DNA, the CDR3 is TGTGCCAGTAGTATTGAGGGAAATCAGCCCCAGCATTTT. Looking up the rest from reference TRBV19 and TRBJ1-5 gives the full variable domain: DGGITQSPKYLFRKEGQNVTLSCEQNLNHDAMYWYRQDPGQGLRLIYYSQIVNDFQKGDIAEGYSVSREKKESFPLTVTSAQKNPTAFYLCASSIEGNQPQHFGDGTRLSIL.

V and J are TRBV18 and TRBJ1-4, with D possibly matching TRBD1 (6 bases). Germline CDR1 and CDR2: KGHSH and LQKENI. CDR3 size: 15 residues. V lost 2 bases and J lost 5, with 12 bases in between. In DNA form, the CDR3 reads TGTGCCAGCTCACCAGGGCCCCAGGGGAATGAAAAACTGTTTTTT. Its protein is CASSPGPQGNEKLFF.

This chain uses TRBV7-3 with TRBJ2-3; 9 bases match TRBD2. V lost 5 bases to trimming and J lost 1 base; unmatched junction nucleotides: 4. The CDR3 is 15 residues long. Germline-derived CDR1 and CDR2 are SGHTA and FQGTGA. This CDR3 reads CASSRAGGGTDTQYF. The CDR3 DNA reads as TGTGCCAGCAGCCGAGCGGGAGGCGGCACAGATACGCAGTATTTT.

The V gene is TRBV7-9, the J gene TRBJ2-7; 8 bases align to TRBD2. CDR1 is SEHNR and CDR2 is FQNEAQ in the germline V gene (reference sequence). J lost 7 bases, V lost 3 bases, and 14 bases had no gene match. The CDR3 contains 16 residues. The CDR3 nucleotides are TGTGCCAGCAGCTTCGGGGGGGATAGGGGATGGGGAGAGCAGTACTTC. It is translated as CASSFGGDRGWGEQYF.

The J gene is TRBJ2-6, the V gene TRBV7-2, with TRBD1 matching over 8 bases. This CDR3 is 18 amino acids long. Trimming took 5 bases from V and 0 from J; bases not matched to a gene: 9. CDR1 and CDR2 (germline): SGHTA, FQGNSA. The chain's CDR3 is CASSPGDRSSSGANVLTF. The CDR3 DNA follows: TGTGCCAGCAGCCCAGGGGACAGGTCTAGCTCTGGGGCCAACGTCCTGACTTTC. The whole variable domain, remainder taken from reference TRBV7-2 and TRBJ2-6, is GAGVSQSPSNKVTEKGKDVELRCDPISGHTALYWYRQSLGQGLEFLIYFQGNSAPDKSGLPSDRFSAERTGGSVSTLTIQRTQQEDSAVYLCASSPGDRSSSGANVLTFGAGSRLTVL.

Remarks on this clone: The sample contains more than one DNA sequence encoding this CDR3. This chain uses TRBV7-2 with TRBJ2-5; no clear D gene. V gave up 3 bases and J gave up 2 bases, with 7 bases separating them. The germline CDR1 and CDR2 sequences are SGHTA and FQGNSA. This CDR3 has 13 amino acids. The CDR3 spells CASSLVQQETQYF. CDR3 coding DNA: TGTGCCAGCAGCTTGGTCCAGCAAGAGACCCAGTACTTC.

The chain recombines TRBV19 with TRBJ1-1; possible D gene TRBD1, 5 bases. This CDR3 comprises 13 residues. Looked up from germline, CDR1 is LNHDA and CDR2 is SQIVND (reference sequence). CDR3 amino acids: CGAGALPVAEAFF. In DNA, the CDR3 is TGTGGTGCTGGGGCTCTCCCCGTCGCTGAAGCTTTCTTT.

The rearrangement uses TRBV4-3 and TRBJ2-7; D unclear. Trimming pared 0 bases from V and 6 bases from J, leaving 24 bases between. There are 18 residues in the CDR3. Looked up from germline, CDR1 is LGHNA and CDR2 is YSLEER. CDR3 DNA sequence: TGCGCCAGCAGCCAAGATCGCCCCCCGGTCAGGTCCTATGGCGAGCAGTACTTC. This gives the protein CASSQDRPPVRSYGEQYF.

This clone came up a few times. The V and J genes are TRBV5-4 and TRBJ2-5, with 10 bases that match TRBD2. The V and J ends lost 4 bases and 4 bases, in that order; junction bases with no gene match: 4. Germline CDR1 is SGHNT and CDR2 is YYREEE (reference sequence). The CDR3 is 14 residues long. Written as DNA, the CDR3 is TGTGCCAGCAGCCTGTGGACTAGCGGAGAGACCCAGTACTTC. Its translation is CASSLWTSGETQYF.

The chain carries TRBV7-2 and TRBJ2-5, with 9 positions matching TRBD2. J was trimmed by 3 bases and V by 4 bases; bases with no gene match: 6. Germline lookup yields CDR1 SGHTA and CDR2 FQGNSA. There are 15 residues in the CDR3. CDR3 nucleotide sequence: TGTGCCAGCAGCTCCCAAGCGGGAGGCGAAGAGACCCAGTACTTC. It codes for CASSSQAGGEETQYF.

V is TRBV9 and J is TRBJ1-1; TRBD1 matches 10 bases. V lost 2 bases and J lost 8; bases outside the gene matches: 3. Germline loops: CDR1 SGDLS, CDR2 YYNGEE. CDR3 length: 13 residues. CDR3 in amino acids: CASSVTGGAEAFF. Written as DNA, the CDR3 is TGTGCCAGCAGCGTGACAGGGGGCGCGGAAGCTTTCTTT.

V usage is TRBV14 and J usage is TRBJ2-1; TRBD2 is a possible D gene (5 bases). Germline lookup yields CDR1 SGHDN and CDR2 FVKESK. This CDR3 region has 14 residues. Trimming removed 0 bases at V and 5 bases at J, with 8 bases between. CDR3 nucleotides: TGTGCCAGCAGCCAAGATGGGGAGAACAATGAGCAGTTCTTC. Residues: CASSQDGENNEQFF.

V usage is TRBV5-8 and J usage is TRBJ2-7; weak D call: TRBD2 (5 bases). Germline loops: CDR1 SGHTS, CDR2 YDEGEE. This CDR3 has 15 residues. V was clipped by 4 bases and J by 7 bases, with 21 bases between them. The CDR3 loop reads CASSLIGVTGFEQYF. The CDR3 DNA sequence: TGTGCCAGCAGCCTTATTGGCGTTACGGGGTTTGAGCAGTACTTC.

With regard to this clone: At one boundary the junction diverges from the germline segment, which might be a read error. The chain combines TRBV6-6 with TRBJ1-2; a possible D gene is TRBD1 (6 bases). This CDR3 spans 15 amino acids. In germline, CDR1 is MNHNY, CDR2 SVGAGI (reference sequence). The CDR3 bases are TGTGCCAGCAGTTACGGGGGCAGCTCTAACTATGGCTACCCCTTC. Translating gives CASSYGGSSNYGYPF.

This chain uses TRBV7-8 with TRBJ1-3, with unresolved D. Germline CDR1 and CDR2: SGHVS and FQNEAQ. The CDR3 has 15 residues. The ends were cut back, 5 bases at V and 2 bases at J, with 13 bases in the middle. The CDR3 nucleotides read TGTGCCAGCAGCAATGTCCGGACTACTGGAAACACCATATATTTT. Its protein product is CASSNVRTTGNTIYF.

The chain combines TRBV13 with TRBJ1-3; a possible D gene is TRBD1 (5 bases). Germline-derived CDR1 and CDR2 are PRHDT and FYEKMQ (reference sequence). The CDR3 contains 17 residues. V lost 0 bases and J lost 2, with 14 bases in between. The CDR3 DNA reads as TGTGCCAGCAGCTTAGGCGGGGGGGGAGGACCTGGAAACACCATATATTTT. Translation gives CASSLGGGGGPGNTIYF.

DNA of the CDR3: TGTGCCAGCAGCATAGGGGCAGGGTTCTACAATGAGCAGTTCTTC. Its translation is CASSIGAGFYNEQFF. The chain is built from TRBV9 and TRBJ2-1; TRBD1 is a possible D gene (5 bases). Germline V gives CDR1 SGDLS, CDR2 YYNGEE. There are 15 residues in the CDR3. Trimming cost V 4 bases and J 3 bases, with 14 bases left between them.

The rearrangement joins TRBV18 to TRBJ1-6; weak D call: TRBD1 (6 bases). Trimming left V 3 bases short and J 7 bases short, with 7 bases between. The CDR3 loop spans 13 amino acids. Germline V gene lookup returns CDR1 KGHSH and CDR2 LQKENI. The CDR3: CASSPDRNSPLHF. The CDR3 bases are TGTGCCAGCTCACCGGACAGAAATTCACCCCTCCACTTT.

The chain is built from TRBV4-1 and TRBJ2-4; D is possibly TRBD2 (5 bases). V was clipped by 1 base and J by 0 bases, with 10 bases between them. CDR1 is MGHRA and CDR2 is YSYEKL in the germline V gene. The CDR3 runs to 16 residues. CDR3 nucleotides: TGCGCCAGCAGCCAAGGACTATCTCTAGCCAAAAACATTCAGTACTTC. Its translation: CASSQGLSLAKNIQYF.